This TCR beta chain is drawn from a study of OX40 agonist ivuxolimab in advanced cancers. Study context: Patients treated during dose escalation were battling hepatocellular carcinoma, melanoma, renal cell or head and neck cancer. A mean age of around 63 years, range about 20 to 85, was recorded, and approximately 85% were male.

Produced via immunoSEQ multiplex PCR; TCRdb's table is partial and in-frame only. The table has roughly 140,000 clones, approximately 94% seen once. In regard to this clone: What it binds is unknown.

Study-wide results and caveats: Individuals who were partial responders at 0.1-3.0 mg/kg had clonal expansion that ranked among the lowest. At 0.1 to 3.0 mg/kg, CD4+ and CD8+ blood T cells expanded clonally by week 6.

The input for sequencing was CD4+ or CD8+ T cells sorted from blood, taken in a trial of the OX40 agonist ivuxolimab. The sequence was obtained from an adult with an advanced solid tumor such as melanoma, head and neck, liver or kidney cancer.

CDR3 in amino acids: CASSLGTGRLMSYNEQFF. CDR3 in DNA: TGTGCCAGCAGCTTAGGGACAGGGCGACTAATGTCCTACAATGAGCAGTTCTTC. This chain uses TRBV11-2 with TRBJ2-1, with 8 bases that match TRBD1. After removal of 1 base from V and 1 base from J, the junction contained 9 bases not matched to a gene. Germline values: CDR1 SGHAT, CDR2 FQNNGV. The CDR3 has 18 amino acids. Supplemented by reference TRBV11-2 and TRBJ2-1, the full variable domain reads EAGVAQSPRYKIIEKRQSVAFWCNPISGHATLYWYQQILGQGPKLLIQFQNNGVVDDSQLPKDRFSAERLKGVDSTLKIQPAKLEDSAVYLCASSLGTGRLMSYNEQFFGPGTRLTVL.